This TCR beta chain was recovered during a study of cytomegalovirus exposure and HLA in healthy donors. Whole-study results and caveats: Upon later analysis, TCR association rates were observed to vary by HLA locus, being highest for DRB1 and lowest for HLA-C.

As for this clone: What it binds is unknown.

Primers: 60 Vbeta forward and 13 Jbeta reverse. Produced via immunoSEQ multiplex PCR; TCRdb's table is partial and in-frame only. The profile shows about 150,000 clones, approximately 83% of them singletons. The germline CDR1 and CDR2 sequences are KGHSH and LQKENI. The V segment lost 4 bases and the J segment 11 bases; nucleotides outside the gene matches: 6. The CDR3 has 12 residues. Sequencing used PBMCs. The gene calls are TRBV18 and TRBJ1-1; 8 positions match TRBD1. The clonotype originates from a middle-aged woman in good health and CMV-seronegative. This CDR3 reads CASSQPTGEAFF. The CDR3 nucleotides read TGTGCCAGCTCACAACCGACAGGGGAGGCTTTCTTT. Full variable domain (missing parts from reference TRBV18 and TRBJ1-1): NAGVMQNPRHLVRRRGQEARLRCSPMKGHSHVYWYRQLPEEGLKFMVYLQKENIIDESGMPKERFSAEFPKEGPSILRIQQVVRGDSAAYFCASSQPTGEAFFGQGTRLTVV.